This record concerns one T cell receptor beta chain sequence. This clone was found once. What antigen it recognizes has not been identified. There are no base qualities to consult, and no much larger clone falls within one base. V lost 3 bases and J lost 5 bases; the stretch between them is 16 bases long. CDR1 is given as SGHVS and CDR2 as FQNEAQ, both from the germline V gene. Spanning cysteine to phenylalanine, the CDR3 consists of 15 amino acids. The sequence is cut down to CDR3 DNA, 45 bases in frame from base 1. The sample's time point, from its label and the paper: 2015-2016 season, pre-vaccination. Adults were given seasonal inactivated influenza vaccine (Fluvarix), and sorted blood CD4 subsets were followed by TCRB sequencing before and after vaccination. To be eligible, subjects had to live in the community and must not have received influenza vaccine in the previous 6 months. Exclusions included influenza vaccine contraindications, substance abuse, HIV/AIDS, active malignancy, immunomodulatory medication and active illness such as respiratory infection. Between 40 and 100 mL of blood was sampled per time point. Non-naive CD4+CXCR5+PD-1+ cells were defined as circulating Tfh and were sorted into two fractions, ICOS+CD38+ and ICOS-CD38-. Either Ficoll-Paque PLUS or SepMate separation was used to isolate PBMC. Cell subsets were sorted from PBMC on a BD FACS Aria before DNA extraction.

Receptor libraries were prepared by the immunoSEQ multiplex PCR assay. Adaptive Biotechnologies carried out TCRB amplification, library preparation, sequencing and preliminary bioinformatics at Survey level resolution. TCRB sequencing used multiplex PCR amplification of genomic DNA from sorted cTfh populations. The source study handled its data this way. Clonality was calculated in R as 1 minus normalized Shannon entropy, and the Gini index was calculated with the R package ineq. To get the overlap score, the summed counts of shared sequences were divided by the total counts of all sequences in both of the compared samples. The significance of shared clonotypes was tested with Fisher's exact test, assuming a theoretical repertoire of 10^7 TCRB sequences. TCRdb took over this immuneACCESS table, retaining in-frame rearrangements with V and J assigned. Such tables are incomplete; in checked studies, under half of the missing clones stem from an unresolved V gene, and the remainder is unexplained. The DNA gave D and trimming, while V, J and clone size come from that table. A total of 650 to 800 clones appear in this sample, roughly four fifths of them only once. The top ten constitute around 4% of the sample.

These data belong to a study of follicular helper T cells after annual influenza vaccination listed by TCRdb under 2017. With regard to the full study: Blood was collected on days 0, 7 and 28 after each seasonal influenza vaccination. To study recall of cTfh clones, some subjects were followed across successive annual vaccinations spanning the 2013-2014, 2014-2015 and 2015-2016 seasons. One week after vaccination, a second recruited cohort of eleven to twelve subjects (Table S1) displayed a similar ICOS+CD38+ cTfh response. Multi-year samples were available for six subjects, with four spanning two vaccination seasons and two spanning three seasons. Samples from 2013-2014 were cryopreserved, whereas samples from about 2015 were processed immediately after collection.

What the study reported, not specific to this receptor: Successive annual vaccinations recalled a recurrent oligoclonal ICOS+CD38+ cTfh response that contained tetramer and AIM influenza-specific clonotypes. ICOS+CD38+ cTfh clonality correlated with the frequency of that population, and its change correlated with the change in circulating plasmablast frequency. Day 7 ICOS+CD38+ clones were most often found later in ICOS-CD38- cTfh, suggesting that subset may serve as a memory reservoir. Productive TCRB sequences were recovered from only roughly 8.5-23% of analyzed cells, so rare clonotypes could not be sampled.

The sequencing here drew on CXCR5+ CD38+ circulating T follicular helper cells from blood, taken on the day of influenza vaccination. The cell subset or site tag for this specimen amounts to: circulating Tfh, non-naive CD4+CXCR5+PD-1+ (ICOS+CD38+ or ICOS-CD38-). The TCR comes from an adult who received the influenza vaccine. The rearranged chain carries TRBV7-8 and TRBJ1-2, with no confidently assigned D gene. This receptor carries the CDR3 CASSLISLGKYGYTF. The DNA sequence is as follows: TGTGCCAGCAGCTTGATAAGTCTTGGCAAATATGGCTACACCTTC.